This TCR beta chain was found in a study of response to subunit inactivated influenza vaccine. Via MiXCR, TCRdb re-called the RT-PCR reads, giving one row per CDR3 protein. This table holds about 800,000 distinct CDR3 sequences, around 21% found once. This clonotype appeared a few times. The antigen remains undetermined. The CDR3 totals 14 residues. The ends lost 6 bases at V and 7 bases at J; junction bases unmatched: 9. Germline assignment: CDR1 DFQATT and CDR2 SNEGSKA (reference sequence). Study-level results: That few new T cells are recruited by each seasonal influenza vaccination was the authors' suggestion.

This specimen consisted of PBMCs from blood, obtained more than 4 days after vaccination. The chain carries TRBV20-1 and TRBJ1-4; 9 positions agree with TRBD1. The TCR comes from a man in his fifties or sixties who received an inactivated influenza vaccine. In DNA, the CDR3 is TGCAGTGCCACAGGGGACAGGGTGACTGAAAAACTGTTTTTT. It specifies CSATGDRVTEKLFF.